The entry below describes one T cell receptor (beta chain). Its antigen is undetermined. This record belongs to a study of T cell repertoires in cytomegalovirus infection. At the level of the study: CMV epitopes in the study were HLA-C-restricted (recently identified) and HLA-B-restricted (well studied). Matching HLA type and CMV infection were both indicated by public TCR beta signatures. Study observations and caveats: CMV-specific HLA-C-restricted TCR beta clonotypes dominated the ex vivo response. Individuals carrying CMV plus the relevant HLA were identified by cumulative frequency of public TCR beta families.

Losses at the gene ends were 5 bases for V and 5 bases for J; bases not matched to a gene: 9. Germline V gives CDR1 SEHNR, CDR2 FQNEAQ (reference sequence). The CDR3 totals 14 residues. From the reads, TCRdb called clonotypes with MiXCR, one entry per CDR3 protein. The sample carries more than 55,000 distinct CDR3 sequences, about 20% recorded once. Sequences were derived from CD8+ T cells from cultured PBMCs, sampled from culture after CMV antigen stimulation. V is TRBV7-9 and J is TRBJ2-7; 7 bases align to TRBD2. The sequence was obtained from a human donor in good health (CMV status not recorded). Some clones in this sample may be carry-over from other donors' samples. This CDR3 reads CASSPRQRGNEQYF. CDR3 nucleotide sequence: TGTGCCAGCAGCCCACGACAGCGGGGCAACGAGCAGTACTTC.